This T cell receptor beta chain is from a study of shared clonotypes between healthy human individuals. Some clones are missing from TCRdb's copy, which holds only in-frame ones; the method was immunoSEQ multiplex PCR. The repertoire consists of approximately 810,000 clones, with roughly 92% occurring once and the leading ten covering around 24%. About this clone: The antigen is unknown.

CD45RO-negative, CCR7-selected cells formed the naive CD8 fraction, which excluded terminally differentiated effector memory CD45RA+ cells. Regarding the study as a whole: With a handful of donors compared, around 4.7% of naive CD4 clonotypes were shared.

This CDR3 is 16 amino acids long. In germline, CDR1 is SEHNR, CDR2 FQNEAQ (reference sequence). Trimming shortened V by 4 bases and J by 8 bases, and 21 bases separated the two germline ends. This sequence originates from a man in his thirties or forties in good health. The chain links TRBV7-9 to TRBJ2-1, with D possibly matching TRBD2 (6 bases). The sequenced sample consisted of naive CD8+ T cells sorted from blood. CDR3 nucleotide sequence: TGTGCCAGCAGCTCCAGGTCGGGCGGGGCACACTATGAGCAGTTCTTC. Protein: CASSSRSGGAHYEQFF.